Shown below are 15 T cell receptor beta chains from a single sample sequenced in a study of shared T cell receptors in the human thymus (dated by TCRdb to about 2021). Library method: the immunoSEQ multiplex PCR assay. TCRdb's version of the immuneACCESS table is confined to in-frame rearrangements and falls short of the full clone set. An unresolved V gene accounts for under half of the shortfall where checked; the remainder is of unknown origin. The sample table shows about 400,000 clones, and approximately 95% are seen once. Approximately 0.02% of the sample comes from the top ten. Sequencing input: thymocytes. Receptor source: a human donor.

The chain uses TRBV27 and TRBJ1-1; 10 bases are a match to TRBD1. Germline CDR1 MNHEY, CDR2 SMNVEV (reference sequence). Trimming took 5 bases from V and 10 from J; bases not matched to a gene: 7. CDR3 size: 13 residues. Written as DNA, the CDR3 is TGTGCCAGCAGTCCTGGGACAGGGGAGGGAGCTTTCTTT. Its protein is CASSPGTGEGAFF.

The V gene is TRBV28, the J gene TRBJ1-1; perhaps TRBD1 as D (5 bases). The CDR3 extends over 12 amino acids. V lost 7 bases to trimming and J lost 4 bases, with 10 bases between them. CDR1 is MDHEN, CDR2 SYDVKM, per germline. Here the CDR3 DNA reads TGTGCCAGCATGGGGGTGCCCACTGAAGCTTTCTTT. The encoded protein is CASMGVPTEAFF.

V usage is TRBV27 and J usage is TRBJ2-1, with 7 bases aligning to TRBD2. The germline gives CDR1 MNHEY, CDR2 SMNVEV (reference sequence). This CDR3 comprises 16 residues. After removal of 7 bases from V and 0 bases from J, the junction contained 9 bases not matched to a gene. The CDR3 DNA follows: TGTGCCAGCACCTCTAGCGGCCTTAGCTCCTACAATGAGCAGTTCTTC. This codes for CASTSSGLSSYNEQFF.

This chain uses TRBV7-4 with TRBJ1-3; no clear D. This CDR3 is built from 13 residues. Germline lookup yields CDR1 SGHVT and CDR2 SQSDAQ. CDR3 protein: CGGRLLFGNTIYF. The CDR3 DNA reads TGTGGTGGCAGACTGCTCTTTGGAAACACCATATATTTT.

The chain recombines TRBV5-5 with TRBJ2-2; D perhaps matches TRBD1 (11 bases). The CDR3 spans 20 residues. Germline assignment: CDR1 SGHKS and CDR2 YYEKEE (reference sequence). The ends were cut back, 1 base at V and 4 bases at J, with 26 bases in the middle. Here the CDR3 DNA reads TGTGCCAGCAGCTTGCGGACAGGGGGCTGGCTAGCGGGAGTCACCGGGGAGCTGTTTTTT. The encoded protein is CASSLRTGGWLAGVTGELFF.

This sequence joins TRBV14 and TRBJ2-7; 7 bases map to TRBD1. The V and J ends lost 0 bases and 5 bases, in that order; junction bases with no gene match: 10. This CDR3 spans 16 amino acids. The germline gives CDR1 SGHDN, CDR2 FVKESK. In nucleotides, the CDR3 is TGTGCCAGCAGCCAAGATCAAGGAGACAGGGTCCACGAGCAGTACTTC. Translation gives CASSQDQGDRVHEQYF. Combining the CDR3 with reference TRBV14 and TRBJ2-7 gives the whole variable domain EAGVTQFPSHSVIEKGQTVTLRCDPISGHDNLYWYRRVMGKEIKFLLHFVKESKQDESGMPNNRFLAERTGGTYSTLKVQPAELEDSGVYFCASSQDQGDRVHEQYFGPGTRLTVT.

In its sample, this clone was seen a few times. The chain joins TRBV5-4 to TRBJ1-1; D not resolved. The CDR3 covers 14 residues. Germline assignment: CDR1 SGHNT and CDR2 YYREEE (reference sequence). V lost 4 bases to trimming and J lost 1 base, with 11 bases between them. CDR3 coding DNA: TGTGCCAGCAGCCCCCGGGCCGAGAACACTGAAGCTTTCTTT. Its protein is CASSPRAENTEAFF.

This chain links TRBV4-2 with TRBJ1-1; D is ambiguous. Trimming removed 6 bases from V and 11 bases from J, with 19 bases in between. Germline V gene sequence: CDR1 LGHNA, CDR2 YNFKEQ. The length of the CDR3 is 13 residues. DNA of the CDR3: TGTGCCAGCAGACCTCATCAGGCCCACGTCGCTTTCTTT. It translates to CASRPHQAHVAFF.

The count of this clone is one. The chain couples TRBV14 to TRBJ1-3; TRBD1 matches at 8 bases. CDR1 is SGHDN and CDR2 is FVKESK in the germline V gene. CDR3 length equals 17 residues. J was trimmed by 5 bases and V by 4 bases; bases with no gene match: 13. This CDR3 is CASSRPRDRSVRNTIYF. The CDR3 region has the DNA TGTGCCAGCAGCCGTCCCCGGGACAGGAGTGTACGAAACACCATATATTTT.

The chain is built from TRBV4-1 and TRBJ2-1, with 11 bases that match TRBD1. Germline loops: CDR1 MGHRA, CDR2 YSYEKL. Trimming removed 4 bases from V and 10 bases from J; junction bases left unmatched: 12. The CDR3 covers 16 residues. CDR3 amino acids: CASSPLPGQGASEQFF. The CDR3 DNA sequence: TGCGCCAGCAGCCCCCTCCCAGGACAGGGGGCAAGCGAGCAGTTCTTC.

The rearrangement uses TRBV28 and TRBJ2-2; D tentatively reads TRBD1 or TRBD2 (5 bases each). Germline-derived CDR1 and CDR2 are MDHEN and SYDVKM. This CDR3 comprises 16 residues. Trimming removed 4 bases at V and 0 bases at J, with 12 bases between. CDR3 residues: CASSSGTEANTGELFF. The CDR3 coding sequence is TGTGCCAGCAGTTCTGGGACGGAAGCGAACACCGGGGAGCTGTTTTTT.

The chain is built from TRBV4-3 and TRBJ1-2; 11 bases fit TRBD1. The ends lost 4 bases at V and 3 bases at J; junction bases unmatched: 4. The CDR3 loop spans 15 amino acids. CDR1 and CDR2 (germline): LGHNA, YSLEER. The CDR3 DNA is TGCGCCAGCAGCCCTATGGGACAGGGGGACTATGGCTACACCTTC. Translated, it gives CASSPMGQGDYGYTF.

The chain has TRBV12-5 and TRBJ2-3; the D is unclear. This CDR3 spans 16 amino acids. V lost 4 bases and J 0 bases, leaving 14 bases between the germline ends. Germline V CDR1 and CDR2: LGHNT, FRNRAP. In DNA, the CDR3 is TGTGCTAGTGGTTCGTCGTACGGTACGAGCACAGATACGCAGTATTTT. Its protein product is CASGSSYGTSTDTQYF.

The chain has TRBV11-2 and TRBJ1-4; D unclear. The CDR3 runs 15 residues. V was clipped by 6 bases and J by 0 bases, with 11 bases between them. The germline V gene encodes CDR1 SGHAT and CDR2 FQNNGV. For the CDR3, the DNA is TGTGCCAGCAGAGGAGGGATTGCAACTAATGAAAAACTGTTTTTT. Encoded protein: CASRGGIATNEKLFF.

The V and J genes are TRBV15 and TRBJ2-3; no definite D call. CDR3 length equals 16 residues. CDR1 is LNHNV, CDR2 YYDKDF, per germline (reference sequence). V was pared by 6 bases and J by 2 bases, with 18 bases between. This CDR3 is CATRGIARAFTDTQYF. CDR3 DNA: TGTGCCACCAGAGGGATAGCCAGAGCTTTCACAGATACGCAGTATTTT. Full variable domain (missing parts from reference TRBV15 and TRBJ2-3): DAMVIQNPRYQVTQFGKPVTLSCSQTLNHNVMYWYQQKSSQAPKLLFHYYDKDFNNEADTPDNFQSRRPNTSFCFLDIRSPGLGDTAMYLCATRGIARAFTDTQYFGPGTRLTVL.